This T cell receptor beta chain was captured in a study of early T cells in non-severe SARS-CoV-2 infection. Study summary: The chains were unpaired, and the sequenced material was bulk RNA from unsorted whole blood.

In its sample, this clonotype was seen a few times. What it binds is not known. Individual cDNA molecules were tagged with unique molecular identifiers, the study reported. TCRdb analysed the 5' RACE reads with MiXCR anew, one entry per CDR3 protein. The repertoire holds tens of thousands of distinct CDR3 sequences, more than 10% seen once, with more than 0.9% in the top ten. The study's findings and limits: Comparison of clonotypes with VDJdb favored anti-spike CD8 responses while missing private and CD4 specificities.

The input for sequencing was whole blood, taken at baseline. The clonotype comes from an adult who was a healthcare worker with PCR-confirmed SARS-CoV-2 infection or an uninfected control (not recorded which). The donor label of this sample is uncertain.

For the CDR3, the DNA is TGCGCCAGCCGTAAACCGGGGGGGATGAACACTGAAGCTTTCTTT. Translated, it gives CASRKPGGMNTEAFF. This rearrangement joins TRBV5-1 to TRBJ1-1, with D perhaps TRBD1 (5 bases). V gave up 7 bases and J gave up 0 bases, with 16 bases separating them. The CDR3 extends over 15 amino acids. CDR1 and CDR2 (germline): SGHRS, YFSETQ.